The clone carrying this T cell receptor (beta chain) appeared a single time. Libraries were prepared by immunoSEQ multiplex PCR; TCRdb keeps only in-frame clonotypes and omits some of them. The sample holds 120,000 to 150,000 clones, 93% seen once. The sample belongs to a study of control samples from healthy donors and cancer patients. The germline V gene has CDR1 SGHNT and CDR2 YYREEE (reference sequence). This CDR3 has 15 residues. The ends were cut back, 0 bases at V and 9 bases at J, with 13 bases in the middle. The TCR originated in a young man in good health. The V gene is TRBV5-4, the J gene TRBJ1-6; D remains ambiguous. Sequenced material: blood. The CDR3 spells CASSLETGETSPLHF. CDR3 sequence (DNA): TGTGCCAGCAGCTTGGAGACCGGGGAGACTTCACCCCTCCACTTT.